This TCR beta chain was identified during a study of T cells in Graves' hyperthyroidism and ophthalmopathy. The CDR3 regions of TCR beta were amplified from RNA transcripts. TCR CDR3 regions were first amplified by RT-PCR with HTBI primers. MiXCR, applied by TCRdb to the multiplex PCR reads, yields one record per CDR3 protein. This sample has about 130,000 distinct CDR3 sequences, with roughly a fifth found just once. There are a few counts of this clonotype. The TCR comes from a woman aged 50 to 60 with Graves' hyperthyroidism that later progressed to Graves' ophthalmopathy. Sequenced input: blood.

The CDR3 DNA sequence: TGTGCCAGCAGCTTGGCTCTCCAGCGGGACGGGAATGAGCAGTTCTTC. It specifies CASSLALQRDGNEQFF. V usage is TRBV5-6 and J usage is TRBJ2-1; 7 nucleotides match TRBD2. The CDR3 totals 16 residues. Germline V gene sequence: CDR1 SGHDT, CDR2 YYEEEE. The V and J ends lost 0 bases and 7 bases, in that order; junction bases with no gene match: 10. Full variable domain (remainder filled in from reference TRBV5-6 and TRBJ2-1): DAGVTQSPTHLIKTRGQQVTLRCSPKSGHDTVSWYQQALGQGPQFIFQYYEEEERQRGNFPDRFSGHQFPNYSSELNVNALLLGDSALYLCASSLALQRDGNEQFFGPGTRLTVL.